A single sample is the source of the 16 T cell receptor beta chains below, sequenced in a study of blood T cell repertoires in COVID-19. Sequencing used immunoSEQ multiplex PCR; TCRdb keeps in-frame clones, though not all of them. The sample lists about 190,000 clones, approximately 84% occurring once. The source material was PBMCs or T cells enriched from blood (not recorded which). Receptors originate from a woman aged 25 to 39 who had recovered from COVID-19.

The chain joins TRBV18 to TRBJ2-3, with 9 bases identical to TRBD1. Per the germline V gene, CDR1 is KGHSH and CDR2 is LQKENI. With V trimmed by 5 bases and J by 6 bases, 9 bases remained unmatched. The CDR3 runs to 15 residues. The CDR3 spells CASSDTGTGFDTQYF. CDR3 nucleotide sequence: TGTGCCAGCTCAGATACCGGGACAGGGTTTGATACGCAGTATTTT.

The rearrangement joins TRBV4-1 to TRBJ2-1; tentatively, D is TRBD2 (6 bases). CDR1 is MGHRA, CDR2 YSYEKL, per germline. V gave up 0 bases and J gave up 4 bases, with 13 bases separating them. This CDR3 comprises 16 residues. The CDR3: CASSQDGASVYNEQFF. The CDR3 nucleotides are TGCGCCAGCAGCCAAGATGGTGCTAGCGTGTACAATGAGCAGTTCTTC.

J is TRBJ1-2 and V is TRBV10-3; D unclear. This CDR3 comprises 13 residues. V gave up 2 bases and J gave up 1 base, with 5 bases separating them. The germline gives CDR1 ENHRY, CDR2 SYGVKD. The CDR3 region has the DNA TGTGCCATCAGTGAGACAAATAACTATGGCTACACCTTC. Translation gives CAISETNNYGYTF.

The genes are TRBV5-1 and TRBJ1-2; 9 bases are shared with TRBD1. The V gene's germline CDR1 is SGHRS and CDR2 YFSETQ. There are 21 residues in the CDR3. Germline trimming cut 0 bases from V and 0 bases from J; bases unmatched to any gene: 18. The CDR3 DNA follows: TGCGCCAGCAGCTTGGGTCGGGGACAGGGAAACCCAACTAGTTCTAACTATGGCTACACCTTC. Translation gives CASSLGRGQGNPTSSNYGYTF.

This clone occurred many times. V is TRBV6-1 and J is TRBJ2-3; 9 bases agree with TRBD1. The J segment lost 10 bases and the V segment lost 1 base, leaving 12 bases of the junction unmatched. The CDR3 consists of 16 residues. Per the germline V gene, CDR1 is MNHNS and CDR2 is SASEGT. The CDR3: CASSEGGTGPSAAQYF. In DNA, the CDR3 is TGTGCCAGCAGTGAAGGAGGGACAGGGCCTAGTGCGGCGCAGTATTTT.

This sequence joins TRBV5-5 and TRBJ1-4; maybe TRBD1 (6 bases). CDR3 length: 15 residues. Germline V gene lookup returns CDR1 SGHKS and CDR2 YYEKEE (reference sequence). Trimming took 4 bases from V and 4 from J, leaving 14 bases between them. The CDR3 nucleotides read TGTGCCAGCAGCAAGATTCAGGGGTTTAATGAAAAACTGTTTTTT. Protein: CASSKIQGFNEKLFF.

The genes are TRBV30 and TRBJ2-4; the match to TRBD1 covers 8 bases. CDR3 size: 17 residues. V lost 1 base, J lost 2 bases, and 10 bases stayed unmatched. CDR1 is GTSNPN, CDR2 SVGIG, per germline (reference sequence). The CDR3 DNA reads as TGTGCCTGGAGTGCGATAGTCGGACAGGGTTCCAAAAACATTCAGTACTTC. This encodes CAWSAIVGQGSKNIQYF.

The CDR3 nucleotides read TGTGCCAGCAGTGAAGATGCAGGGGAATCCCTTGGCTACACCTTC. It yields the protein CASSEDAGESLGYTF. The chain joins TRBV2 to TRBJ1-2; D is perhaps TRBD1 (6 bases). Trimming cost V 1 base and J 7 bases, with 16 bases left between them. Germline lookup yields CDR1 SNHLY and CDR2 FYNNEI. The CDR3 runs to 15 residues.

The chain couples TRBV6-5 to TRBJ1-5, with D maybe TRBD1 (6 bases). V was pared by 7 bases and J by 4 bases, with 14 bases between. Germline CDR1 reads MNHEY; CDR2 reads SVGAGI. The CDR3 is 14 amino acids. The CDR3 is CASTSRGTNQPQHF. The CDR3 bases are TGTGCCAGCACTTCGAGGGGGACGAATCAGCCCCAGCATTTT.

The chain recombines TRBV4-2 with TRBJ2-4; D is perhaps TRBD2 (6 bases). This CDR3 has 17 amino acids. Germline V gene sequence: CDR1 LGHNA, CDR2 YNFKEQ. V dropped 1 base and J dropped 1 base, with 14 bases sitting between them. CDR3 coding DNA: TGTGCCAGCAGCCAAGTCGGGGGAAAGGCGGCCAAAAACATTCAGTACTTC. It is translated as CASSQVGGKAAKNIQYF.

The chain carries TRBV11-2 and TRBJ2-1; no reliable D call. This CDR3 region has 12 residues. Germline assignment: CDR1 SGHAT and CDR2 FQNNGV. V dropped 5 bases and J dropped 1 base, with 3 bases sitting between them. The CDR3, as DNA: TGTGCCAGCAGCCCGTCCTACAATGAGCAGTTCTTC. Its protein is CASSPSYNEQFF.

The chain joins TRBV27 to TRBJ2-1, with D uncertain. The CDR3 extends over 14 amino acids. In germline, CDR1 is MNHEY, CDR2 SMNVEV (reference sequence). V lost 5 bases to trimming and J lost 5 bases, with 13 bases between them. The DNA of the CDR3 is TGTGCCAGCAGTCCCATTCTCCCAGACAATGAGCAGTTCTTC. It yields the protein CASSPILPDNEQFF.

The rearrangement joins TRBV19 to TRBJ2-7, with 7 positions matching TRBD1. V was clipped by 8 bases and J by 6 bases; unmatched bases: 7. The CDR3 extends over 12 amino acids. Looked up from germline, CDR1 is LNHDA and CDR2 is SQIVND (reference sequence). The DNA for the CDR3 is TGTGCCAGTCGACAGGGATCATCCGAGCAGTACTTC. Translating it yields CASRQGSSEQYF.

CDR3 bases: TGTGCCAGTAGTCCAGGGACACCCCCTGAGCAGTTCTTC. Protein product: CASSPGTPPEQFF. The rearrangement joins TRBV19 to TRBJ2-1; D may be TRBD1 (6 bases). Germline CDR1 is LNHDA and CDR2 is SQIVND (reference sequence). The V gene lost 5 bases and the J gene lost 9 bases, with 14 bases spanning the gap. CDR3 length: 13 amino acids. Complete variable domain (other parts from reference TRBV19 and TRBJ2-1): DGGITQSPKYLFRKEGQNVTLSCEQNLNHDAMYWYRQDPGQGLRLIYYSQIVNDFQKGDIAEGYSVSREKKESFPLTVTSAQKNPTAFYLCASSPGTPPEQFFGPGTRLTVL.

The genes are TRBV30 and TRBJ2-1; D is possibly TRBD2 (5 bases). Per the germline V gene, CDR1 is GTSNPN and CDR2 is SVGIG (reference sequence). V lost 0 bases and J lost 4, with 13 bases in between. The CDR3 extends over 15 amino acids. CDR3 sequence reads: CAWSVRKRPYNEQFF. DNA for the CDR3: TGTGCCTGGAGTGTCCGGAAGCGGCCGTACAATGAGCAGTTCTTC.

The DNA for the CDR3 is TGTGCCACCAGTGACGCGGGACTAGCGGGATTTAAAGAGACCCAGTACTTC. This sequence encodes CATSDAGLAGFKETQYF. The rearrangement joins TRBV24-1 to TRBJ2-5, with 13 bases identical to TRBD2. The J segment lost 3 bases and the V segment lost 4 bases, leaving 7 bases of the junction unmatched. CDR3 length: 17 amino acids. The germline CDR1 and CDR2 sequences are KGHDR and SFDVKD.